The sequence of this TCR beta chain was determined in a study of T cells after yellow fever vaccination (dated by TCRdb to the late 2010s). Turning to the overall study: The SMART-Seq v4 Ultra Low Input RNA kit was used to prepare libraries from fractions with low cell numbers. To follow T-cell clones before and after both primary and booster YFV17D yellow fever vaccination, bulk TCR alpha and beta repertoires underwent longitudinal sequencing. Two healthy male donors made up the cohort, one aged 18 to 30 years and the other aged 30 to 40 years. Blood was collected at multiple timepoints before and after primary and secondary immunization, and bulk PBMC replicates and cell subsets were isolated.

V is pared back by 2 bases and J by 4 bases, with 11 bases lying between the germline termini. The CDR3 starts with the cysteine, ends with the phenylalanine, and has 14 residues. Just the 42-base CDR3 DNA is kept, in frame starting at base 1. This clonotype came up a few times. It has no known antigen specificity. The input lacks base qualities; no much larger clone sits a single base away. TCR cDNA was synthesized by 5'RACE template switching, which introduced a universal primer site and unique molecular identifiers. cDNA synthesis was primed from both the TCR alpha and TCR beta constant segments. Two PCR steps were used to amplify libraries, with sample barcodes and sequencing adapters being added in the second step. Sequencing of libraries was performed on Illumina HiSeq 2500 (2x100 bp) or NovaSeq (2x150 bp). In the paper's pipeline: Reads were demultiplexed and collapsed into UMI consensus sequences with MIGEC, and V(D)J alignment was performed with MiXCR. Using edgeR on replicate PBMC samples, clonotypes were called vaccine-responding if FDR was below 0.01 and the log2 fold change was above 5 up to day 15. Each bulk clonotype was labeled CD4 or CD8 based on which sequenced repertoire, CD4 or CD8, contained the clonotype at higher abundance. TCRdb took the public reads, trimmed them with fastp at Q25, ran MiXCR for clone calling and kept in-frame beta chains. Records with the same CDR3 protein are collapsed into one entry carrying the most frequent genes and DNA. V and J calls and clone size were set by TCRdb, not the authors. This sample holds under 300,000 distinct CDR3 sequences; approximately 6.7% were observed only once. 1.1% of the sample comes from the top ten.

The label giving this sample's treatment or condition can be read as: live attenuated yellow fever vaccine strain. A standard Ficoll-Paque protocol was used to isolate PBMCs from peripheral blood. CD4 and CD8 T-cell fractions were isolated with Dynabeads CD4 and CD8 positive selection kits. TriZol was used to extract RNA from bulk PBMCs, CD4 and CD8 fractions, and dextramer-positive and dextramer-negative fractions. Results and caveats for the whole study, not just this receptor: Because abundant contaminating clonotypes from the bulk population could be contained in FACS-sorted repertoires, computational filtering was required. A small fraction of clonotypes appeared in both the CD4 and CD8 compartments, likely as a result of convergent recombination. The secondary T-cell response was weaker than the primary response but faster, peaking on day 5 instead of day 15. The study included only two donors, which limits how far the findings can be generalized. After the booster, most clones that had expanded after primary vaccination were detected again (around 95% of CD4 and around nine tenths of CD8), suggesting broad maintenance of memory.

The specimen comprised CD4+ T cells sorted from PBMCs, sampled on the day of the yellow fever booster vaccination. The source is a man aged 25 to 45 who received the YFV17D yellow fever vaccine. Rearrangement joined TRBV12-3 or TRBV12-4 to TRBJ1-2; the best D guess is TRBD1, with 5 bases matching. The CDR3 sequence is CASSLSGVGYGYTF. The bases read TGTGCCAGCAGTTTATCGGGGGTTGGCTATGGCTACACCTTC.